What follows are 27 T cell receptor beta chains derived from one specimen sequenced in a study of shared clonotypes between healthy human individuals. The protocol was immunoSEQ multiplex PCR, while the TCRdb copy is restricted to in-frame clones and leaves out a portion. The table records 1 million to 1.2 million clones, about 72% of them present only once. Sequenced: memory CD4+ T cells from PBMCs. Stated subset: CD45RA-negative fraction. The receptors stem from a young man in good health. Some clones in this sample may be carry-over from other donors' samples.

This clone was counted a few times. The CDR3 is CASSQDGSDTEAFF. The CDR3 nucleotides read TGTGCCAGCAGCCAAGACGGAAGTGACACTGAAGCTTTCTTT. The chain employs TRBV4-2 and TRBJ1-1; D call uncertain. This CDR3 is 14 amino acids long. The germline CDR1 and CDR2 sequences are LGHNA and YNFKEQ. Trimming removed 0 bases from V and 3 bases from J, with 8 bases in between.

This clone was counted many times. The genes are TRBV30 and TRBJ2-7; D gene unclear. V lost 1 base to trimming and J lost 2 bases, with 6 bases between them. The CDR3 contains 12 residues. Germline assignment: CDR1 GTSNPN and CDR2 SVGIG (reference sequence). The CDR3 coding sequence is TGTGCCTGGAGTGCCCCGGCCTACGAGCAGTACTTC. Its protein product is CAWSAPAYEQYF.

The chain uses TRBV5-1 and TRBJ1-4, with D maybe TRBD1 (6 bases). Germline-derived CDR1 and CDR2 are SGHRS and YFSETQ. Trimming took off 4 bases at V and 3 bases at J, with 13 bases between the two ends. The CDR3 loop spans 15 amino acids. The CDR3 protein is CASSAGGSANEKLFF. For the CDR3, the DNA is TGCGCCAGCAGCGCGGGGGGCTCAGCTAATGAAAAACTGTTTTTT.

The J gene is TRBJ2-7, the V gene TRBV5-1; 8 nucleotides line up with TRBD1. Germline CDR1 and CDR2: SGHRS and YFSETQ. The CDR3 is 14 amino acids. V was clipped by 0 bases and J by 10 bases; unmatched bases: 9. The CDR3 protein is CASSLGSGGDPQYF. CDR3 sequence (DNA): TGCGCCAGCAGCTTGGGTTCAGGGGGCGATCCCCAGTACTTC.

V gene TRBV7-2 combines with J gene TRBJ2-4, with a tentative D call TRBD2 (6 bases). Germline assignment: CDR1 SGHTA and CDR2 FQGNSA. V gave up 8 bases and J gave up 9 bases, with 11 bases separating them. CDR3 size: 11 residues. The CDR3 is CASVSGFIQYF. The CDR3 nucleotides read TGTGCCAGCGTAAGCGGGTTCATTCAGTACTTC.

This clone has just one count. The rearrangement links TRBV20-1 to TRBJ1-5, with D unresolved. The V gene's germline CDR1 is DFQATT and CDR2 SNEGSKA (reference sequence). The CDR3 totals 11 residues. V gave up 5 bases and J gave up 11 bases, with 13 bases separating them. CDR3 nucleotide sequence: TGCAGTGCTCCGGATGGAAGGTCCCAGCATTTT. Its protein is CSAPDGRSQHF.

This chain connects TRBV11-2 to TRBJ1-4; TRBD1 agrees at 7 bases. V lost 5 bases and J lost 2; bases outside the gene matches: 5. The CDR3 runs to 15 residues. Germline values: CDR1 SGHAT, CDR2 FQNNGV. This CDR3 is CASSKTGRTNEKLFF. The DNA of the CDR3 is TGTGCCAGCAGCAAGACAGGGAGGACTAATGAAAAACTGTTTTTT.

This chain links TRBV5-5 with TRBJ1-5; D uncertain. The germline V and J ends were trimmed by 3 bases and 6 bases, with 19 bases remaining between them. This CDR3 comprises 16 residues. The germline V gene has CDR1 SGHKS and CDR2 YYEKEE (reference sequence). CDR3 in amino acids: CASSSGERGSGQPQHF. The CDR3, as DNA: TGTGCCAGCAGCTCCGGGGAACGGGGTTCAGGTCAGCCCCAGCATTTT.

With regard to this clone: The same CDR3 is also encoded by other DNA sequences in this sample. The CDR3 DNA is TGTGCCACCAGCAGAGACCGTGGGGGAGATACGCAGTATTTT. Translating it yields CATSRDRGGDTQYF. The chain links TRBV15 to TRBJ2-3, with D perhaps given as TRBD1 or TRBD2 (5 bases each). CDR3 length: 14 amino acids. The V gene's germline CDR1 is LNHNV and CDR2 YYDKDF (reference sequence). V lost 0 bases to trimming and J lost 5 bases, with 9 bases between them.

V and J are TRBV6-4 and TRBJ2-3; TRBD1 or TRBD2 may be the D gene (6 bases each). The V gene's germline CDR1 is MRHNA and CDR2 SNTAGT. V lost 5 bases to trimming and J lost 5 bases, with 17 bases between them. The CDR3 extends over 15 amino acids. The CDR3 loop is CASSLSGGGQDTQYF. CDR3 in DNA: TGTGCCAGCAGTCTTAGCGGAGGGGGACAAGATACGCAGTATTTT.

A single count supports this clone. CDR3 sequence (DNA): TGCAGTGCTACTTATTGGAGATCCTGGTATTTT. Translating it yields CSATYWRSWYF. The V call is TRBV20-1, the J call TRBJ2-3; no clear D gene. In germline, CDR1 is DFQATT, CDR2 SNEGSKA (reference sequence). This CDR3 has 11 amino acids. V dropped 4 bases and J dropped 14 bases, with 16 bases sitting between them.

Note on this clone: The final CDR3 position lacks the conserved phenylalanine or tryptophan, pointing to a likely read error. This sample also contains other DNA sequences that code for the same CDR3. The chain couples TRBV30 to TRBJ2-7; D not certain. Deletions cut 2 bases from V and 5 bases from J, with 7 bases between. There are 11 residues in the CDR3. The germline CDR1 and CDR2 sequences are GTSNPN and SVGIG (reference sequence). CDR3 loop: CAWSTYDEQYL. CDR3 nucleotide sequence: TGTGCCTGGAGTACCTACGACGAGCAGTACCTA.

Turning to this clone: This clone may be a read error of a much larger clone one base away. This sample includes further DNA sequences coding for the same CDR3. The DNA of the CDR3 is TGCGCCAGCAGCCACCGCGACAGAGACGACGAGCAGTACTTC. It codes for CASSHRDRDDEQYF. This chain uses TRBV4-3 with TRBJ2-7, with a possible D match to TRBD1 (5 bases). This CDR3 is built from 14 residues. Germline assignment: CDR1 LGHNA and CDR2 YSLEER. V lost 3 bases and J lost 5, with 14 bases in between.

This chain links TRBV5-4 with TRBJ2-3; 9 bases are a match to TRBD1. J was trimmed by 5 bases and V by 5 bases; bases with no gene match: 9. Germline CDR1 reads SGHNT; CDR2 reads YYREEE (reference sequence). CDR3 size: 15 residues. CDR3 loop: CASSQDRGHGDTQYF. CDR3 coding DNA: TGTGCCAGCAGTCAGGACAGGGGTCACGGAGATACGCAGTATTTT.

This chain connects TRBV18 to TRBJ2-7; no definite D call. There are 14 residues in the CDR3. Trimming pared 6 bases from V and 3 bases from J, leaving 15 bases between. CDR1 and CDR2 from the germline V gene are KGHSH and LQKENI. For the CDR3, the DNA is TGTGCCAGCTCCCCCGTTGGCGCCAACTACGAGCAGTACTTC. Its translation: CASSPVGANYEQYF.

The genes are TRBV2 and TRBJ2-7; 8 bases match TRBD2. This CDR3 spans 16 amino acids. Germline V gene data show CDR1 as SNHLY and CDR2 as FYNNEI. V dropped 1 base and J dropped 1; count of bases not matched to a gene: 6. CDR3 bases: TGTGCCAGCAGTGAAGGCCCAACTAGCGGTTCCTACGAGCAGTACTTC. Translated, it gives CASSEGPTSGSYEQYF.

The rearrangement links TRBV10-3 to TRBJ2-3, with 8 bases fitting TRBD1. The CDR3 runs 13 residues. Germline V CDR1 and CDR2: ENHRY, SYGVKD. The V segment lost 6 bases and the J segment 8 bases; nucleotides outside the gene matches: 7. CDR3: CAIRETGGPTQYF. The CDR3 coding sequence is TGTGCCATCAGAGAAACAGGGGGTCCTACGCAGTATTTT.

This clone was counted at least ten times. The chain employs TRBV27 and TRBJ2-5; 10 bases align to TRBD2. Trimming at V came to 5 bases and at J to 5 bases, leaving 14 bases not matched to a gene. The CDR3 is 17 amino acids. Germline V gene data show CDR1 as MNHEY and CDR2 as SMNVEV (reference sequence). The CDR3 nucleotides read TGTGCCAGCAGTCGCGGCCTAGCGGGAGAGCGCGGGGAGACCCAGTACTTC. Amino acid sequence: CASSRGLAGERGETQYF.

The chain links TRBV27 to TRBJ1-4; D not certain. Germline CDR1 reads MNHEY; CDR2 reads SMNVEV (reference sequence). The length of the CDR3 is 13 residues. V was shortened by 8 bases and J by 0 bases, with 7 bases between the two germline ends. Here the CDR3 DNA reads TGTGCCAGCGGAGTGCCAACTAATGAAAAACTGTTTTTT. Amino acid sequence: CASGVPTNEKLFF. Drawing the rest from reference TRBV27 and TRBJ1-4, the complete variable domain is EAQVTQNPRYLITVTGKKLTVTCSQNMNHEYMSWYRQDPGLGLRQIYYSMNVEVTDKGDVPEGYKVSRKEKRNFPLILESPSPNQTSLYFCASGVPTNEKLFFGSGTQLSVL.

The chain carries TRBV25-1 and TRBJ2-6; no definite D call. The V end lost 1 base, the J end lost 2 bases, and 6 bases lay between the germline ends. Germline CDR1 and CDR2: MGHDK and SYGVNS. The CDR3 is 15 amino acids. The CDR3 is CASSEFRAGANVLTF. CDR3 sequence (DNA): TGTGCCAGCAGTGAATTTCGGGCTGGGGCCAACGTCCTGACTTTC.

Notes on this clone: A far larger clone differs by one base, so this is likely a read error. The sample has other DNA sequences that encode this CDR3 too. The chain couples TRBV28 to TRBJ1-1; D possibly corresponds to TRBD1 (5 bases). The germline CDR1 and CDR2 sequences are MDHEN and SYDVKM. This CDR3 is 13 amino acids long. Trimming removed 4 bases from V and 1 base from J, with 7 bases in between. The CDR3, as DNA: TGTGCCAGCAGTTCAACAGGGAACACTGAAGCTTTCTTT. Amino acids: CASSSTGNTEAFF.

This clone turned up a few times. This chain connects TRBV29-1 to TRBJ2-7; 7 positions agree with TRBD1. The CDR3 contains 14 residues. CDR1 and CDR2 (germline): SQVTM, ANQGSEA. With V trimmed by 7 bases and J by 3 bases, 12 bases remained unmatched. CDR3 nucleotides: TGCAGCGGGACAGACAGGGAAAGAGGCTACGAGCAGTACTTC. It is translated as CSGTDRERGYEQYF.

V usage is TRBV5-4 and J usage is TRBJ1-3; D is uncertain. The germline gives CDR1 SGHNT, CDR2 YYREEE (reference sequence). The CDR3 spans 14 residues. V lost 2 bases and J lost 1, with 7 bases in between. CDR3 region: CASSFGRSGNTIYF. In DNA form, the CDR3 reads TGTGCCAGCAGCTTTGGAAGGTCTGGAAACACCATATATTTT.

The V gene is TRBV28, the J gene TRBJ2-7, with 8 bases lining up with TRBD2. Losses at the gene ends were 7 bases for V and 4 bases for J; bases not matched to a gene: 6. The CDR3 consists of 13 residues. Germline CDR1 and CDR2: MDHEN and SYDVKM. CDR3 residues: CASTPGGRYEQYF. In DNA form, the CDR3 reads TGTGCCAGCACTCCGGGGGGGCGTTACGAGCAGTACTTC.

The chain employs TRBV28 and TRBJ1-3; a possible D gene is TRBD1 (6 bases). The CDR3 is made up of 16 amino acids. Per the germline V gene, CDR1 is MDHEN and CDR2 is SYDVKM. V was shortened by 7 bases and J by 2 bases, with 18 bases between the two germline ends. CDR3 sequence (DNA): TGTGCCAGCATCTTGACCACAGGGTTCCCTGGAAACACCATATATTTT. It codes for CASILTTGFPGNTIYF.

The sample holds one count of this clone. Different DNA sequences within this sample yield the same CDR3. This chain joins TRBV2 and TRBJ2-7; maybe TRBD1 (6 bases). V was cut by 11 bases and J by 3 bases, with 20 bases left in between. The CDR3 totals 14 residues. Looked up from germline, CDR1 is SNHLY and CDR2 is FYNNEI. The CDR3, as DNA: TGTGCCTCACAGGCAGGGGCCCAATACTACGAGCAGTACTTC. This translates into CASQAGAQYYEQYF.

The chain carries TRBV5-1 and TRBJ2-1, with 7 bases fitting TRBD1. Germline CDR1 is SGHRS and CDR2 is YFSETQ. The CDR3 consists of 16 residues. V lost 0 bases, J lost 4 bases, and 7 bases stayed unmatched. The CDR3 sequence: CASSLDRQGSYNEQFF. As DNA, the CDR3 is TGCGCCAGCAGCTTGGACCGACAGGGCTCTTACAATGAGCAGTTCTTC.